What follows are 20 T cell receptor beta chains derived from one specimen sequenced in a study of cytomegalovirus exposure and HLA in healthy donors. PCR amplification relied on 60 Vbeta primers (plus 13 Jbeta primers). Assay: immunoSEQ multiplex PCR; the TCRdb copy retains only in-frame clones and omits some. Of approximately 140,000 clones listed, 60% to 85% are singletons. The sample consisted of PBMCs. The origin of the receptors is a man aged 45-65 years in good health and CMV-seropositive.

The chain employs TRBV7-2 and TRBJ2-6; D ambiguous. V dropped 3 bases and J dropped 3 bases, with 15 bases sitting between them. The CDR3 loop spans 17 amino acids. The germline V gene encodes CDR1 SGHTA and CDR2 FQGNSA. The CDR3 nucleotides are TGTGCCAGCAGCTTTGCACAGTGGCAGCTTGGGGCCAACGTCCTGACTTTC. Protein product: CASSFAQWQLGANVLTF. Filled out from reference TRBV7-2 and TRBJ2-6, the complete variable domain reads GAGVSQSPSNKVTEKGKDVELRCDPISGHTALYWYRQSLGQGLEFLIYFQGNSAPDKSGLPSDRFSAERTGGSVSTLTIQRTQQEDSAVYLCASSFAQWQLGANVLTFGAGSRLTVL.

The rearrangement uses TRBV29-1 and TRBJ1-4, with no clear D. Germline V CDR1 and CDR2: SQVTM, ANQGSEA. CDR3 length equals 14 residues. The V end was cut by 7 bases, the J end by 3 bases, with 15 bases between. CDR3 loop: CSATRVSANEKLFF. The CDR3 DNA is TGCAGCGCCACACGGGTTTCCGCTAATGAAAAACTGTTTTTT. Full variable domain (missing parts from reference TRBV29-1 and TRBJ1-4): SAVISQKPSRDICQRGTSLTIQCQVDSQVTMMFWYRQQPGQSLTLIATANQGSEATYESGFVIDKFPISRPNLTFSTLTVSNMSPEDSSIYLCSATRVSANEKLFFGSGTQLSVL.

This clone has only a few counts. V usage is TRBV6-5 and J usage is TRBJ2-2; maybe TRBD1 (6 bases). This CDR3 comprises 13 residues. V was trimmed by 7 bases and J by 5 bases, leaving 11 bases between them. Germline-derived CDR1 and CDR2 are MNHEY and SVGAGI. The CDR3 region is CASTQRGTGELFF. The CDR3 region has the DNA TGTGCCAGCACCCAGAGGGGGACCGGGGAGCTGTTTTTT.

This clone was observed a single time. CDR3 in amino acids: CASRLLFGDTIYF. The CDR3 DNA is TGTGCCAGCAGACTACTTTTCGGGGACACCATATATTTT. This chain connects TRBV5-4 to TRBJ1-3; D unclear. The germline gives CDR1 SGHNT, CDR2 YYREEE (reference sequence). The CDR3 extends over 13 amino acids. Trimming pared 5 bases from V and 8 bases from J, leaving 14 bases between.

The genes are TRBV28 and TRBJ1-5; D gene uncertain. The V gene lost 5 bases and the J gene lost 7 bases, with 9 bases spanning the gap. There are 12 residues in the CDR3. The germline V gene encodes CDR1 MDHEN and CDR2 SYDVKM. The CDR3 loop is CASSPFSQPQHF. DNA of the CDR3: TGTGCCAGCAGTCCTTTCTCCCAGCCCCAGCATTTT.

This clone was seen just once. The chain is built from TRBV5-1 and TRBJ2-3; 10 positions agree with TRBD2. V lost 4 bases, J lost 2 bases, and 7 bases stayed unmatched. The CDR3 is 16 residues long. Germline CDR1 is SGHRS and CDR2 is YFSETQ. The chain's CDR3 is CASSRETSGITDTQYF. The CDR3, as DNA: TGCGCCAGCAGCCGAGAAACTAGCGGGATCACAGATACGCAGTATTTT.

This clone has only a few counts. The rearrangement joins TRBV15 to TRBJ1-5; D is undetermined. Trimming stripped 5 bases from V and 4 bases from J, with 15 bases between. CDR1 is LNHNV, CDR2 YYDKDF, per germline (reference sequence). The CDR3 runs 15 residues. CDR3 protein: CATSRGRVGNQPQHF. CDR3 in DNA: TGTGCCACCAGCCGTGGGAGGGTAGGGAATCAGCCCCAGCATTTT. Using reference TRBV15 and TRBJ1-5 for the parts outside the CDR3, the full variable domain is DAMVIQNPRYQVTQFGKPVTLSCSQTLNHNVMYWYQQKSSQAPKLLFHYYDKDFNNEADTPDNFQSRRPNTSFCFLDIRSPGLGDTAMYLCATSRGRVGNQPQHFGDGTRLSIL.

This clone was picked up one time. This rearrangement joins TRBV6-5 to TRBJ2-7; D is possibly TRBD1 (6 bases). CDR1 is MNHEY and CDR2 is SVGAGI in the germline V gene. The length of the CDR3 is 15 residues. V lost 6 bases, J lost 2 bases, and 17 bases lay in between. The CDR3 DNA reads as TGTGCCAGCAGGCGAGATACAGGGCTCACCTACGAGCAGTACTTC. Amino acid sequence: CASRRDTGLTYEQYF.

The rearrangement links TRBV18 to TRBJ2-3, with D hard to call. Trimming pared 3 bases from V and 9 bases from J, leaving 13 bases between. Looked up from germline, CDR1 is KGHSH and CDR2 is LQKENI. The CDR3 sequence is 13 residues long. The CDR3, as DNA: TGTGCCAGCTCACCTTCGGTGGCCGGGACGCAGTATTTT. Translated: CASSPSVAGTQYF.

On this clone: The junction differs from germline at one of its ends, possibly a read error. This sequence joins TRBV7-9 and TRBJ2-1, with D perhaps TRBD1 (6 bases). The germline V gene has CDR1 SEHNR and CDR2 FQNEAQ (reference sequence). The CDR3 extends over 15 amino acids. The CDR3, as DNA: TGTTCCAGCAGCTTTCAAGACAGGCTGCTTATGCAGCAGTTCTTC. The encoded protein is CSSSFQDRLLMQQFF.

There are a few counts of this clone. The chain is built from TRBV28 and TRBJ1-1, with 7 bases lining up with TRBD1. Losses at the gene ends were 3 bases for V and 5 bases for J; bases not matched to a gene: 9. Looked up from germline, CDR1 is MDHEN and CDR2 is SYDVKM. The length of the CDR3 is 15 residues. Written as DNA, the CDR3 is TGTGCCAGCAGTTTGGGGCGGAGGGGGCTTACTGAAGCTTTCTTT. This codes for CASSLGRRGLTEAFF.

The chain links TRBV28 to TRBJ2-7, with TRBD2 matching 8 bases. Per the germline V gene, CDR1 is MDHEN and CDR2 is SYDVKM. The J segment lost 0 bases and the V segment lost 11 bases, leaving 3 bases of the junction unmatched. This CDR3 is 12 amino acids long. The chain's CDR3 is CAAGGHSYEQYF. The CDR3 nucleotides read TGTGCCGCGGGGGGTCACTCCTACGAGCAGTACTTC.

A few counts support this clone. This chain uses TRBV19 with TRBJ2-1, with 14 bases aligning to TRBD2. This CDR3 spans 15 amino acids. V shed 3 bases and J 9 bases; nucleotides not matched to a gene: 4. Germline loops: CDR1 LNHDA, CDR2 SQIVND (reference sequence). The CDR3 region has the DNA TGTGCCAGTAGTATCCGGACTAGCGGGAGGATTGAGCAGTTCTTC. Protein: CASSIRTSGRIEQFF. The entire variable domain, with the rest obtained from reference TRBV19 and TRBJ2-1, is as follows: DGGITQSPKYLFRKEGQNVTLSCEQNLNHDAMYWYRQDPGQGLRLIYYSQIVNDFQKGDIAEGYSVSREKKESFPLTVTSAQKNPTAFYLCASSIRTSGRIEQFFGPGTRLTVL.

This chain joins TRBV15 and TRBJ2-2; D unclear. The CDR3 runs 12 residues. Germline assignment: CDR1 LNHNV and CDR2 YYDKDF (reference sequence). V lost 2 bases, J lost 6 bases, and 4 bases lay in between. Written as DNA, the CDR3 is TGTGCCACCAGCAGATATGCCGGGGAGCTGTTTTTT. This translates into CATSRYAGELFF.

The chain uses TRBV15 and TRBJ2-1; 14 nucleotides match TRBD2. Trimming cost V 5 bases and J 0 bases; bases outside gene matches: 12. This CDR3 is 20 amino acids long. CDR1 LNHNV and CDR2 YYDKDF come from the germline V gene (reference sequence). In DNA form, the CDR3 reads TGTGCCACCAGCCGATTGACTAGCGGGAGGGCTGGAGGCTCCTACAATGAGCAGTTCTTC. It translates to CATSRLTSGRAGGSYNEQFF.

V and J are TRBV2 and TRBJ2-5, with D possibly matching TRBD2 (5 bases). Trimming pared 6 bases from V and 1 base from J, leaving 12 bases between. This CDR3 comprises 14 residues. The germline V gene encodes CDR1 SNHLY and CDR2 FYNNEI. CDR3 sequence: CASSRGTVQETQYF. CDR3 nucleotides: TGTGCCAGCAGCCGGGGAACAGTCCAAGAGACCCAGTACTTC.

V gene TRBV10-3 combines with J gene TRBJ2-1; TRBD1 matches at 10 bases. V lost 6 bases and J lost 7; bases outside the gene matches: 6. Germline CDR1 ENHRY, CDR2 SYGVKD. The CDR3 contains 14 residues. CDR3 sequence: CAIRPPGQGNEQFF. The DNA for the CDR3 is TGTGCCATCAGACCCCCGGGACAGGGGAATGAGCAGTTCTTC.

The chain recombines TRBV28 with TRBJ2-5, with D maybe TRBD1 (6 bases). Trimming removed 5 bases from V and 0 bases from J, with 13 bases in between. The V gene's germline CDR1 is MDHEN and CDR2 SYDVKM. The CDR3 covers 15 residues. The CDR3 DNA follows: TGTGCCAGCAGTCCCCAACAGGGAAACCAAGAGACCCAGTACTTC. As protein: CASSPQQGNQETQYF.

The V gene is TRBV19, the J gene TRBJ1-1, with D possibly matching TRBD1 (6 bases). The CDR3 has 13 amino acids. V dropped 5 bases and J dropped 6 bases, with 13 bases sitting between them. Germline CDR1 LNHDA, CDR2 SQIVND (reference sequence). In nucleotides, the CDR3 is TGTGCCAGTAGTCCTCAATCAGGGGCTGAAGCTTTCTTT. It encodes CASSPQSGAEAFF.

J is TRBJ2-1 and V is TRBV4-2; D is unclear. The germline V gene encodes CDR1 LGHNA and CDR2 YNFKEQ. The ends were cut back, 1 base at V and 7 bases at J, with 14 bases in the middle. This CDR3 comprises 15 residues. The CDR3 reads CASSQAALVSNEQFF. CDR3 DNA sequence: TGTGCCAGCAGCCAAGCGGCCCTAGTATCTAATGAGCAGTTCTTC.